Only a few counts were recorded for the clone carrying this T cell receptor beta chain. CDR1 MDHEN and CDR2 SYDVKM come from the germline V gene. V lost 6 bases to trimming and J lost 0 bases, with 3 bases between them. The CDR3 consists of 13 residues. TCRdb ran MiXCR on the RACE reads and lists one entry per CDR3 protein. The table lists 180,000 or so distinct CDR3 sequences, under 25% of them singletons. Noted time point: patch test 3, about 24 weeks after DPC sensitization. The treatment: therapeutic diphenylcyclopropenone sensitization with weekly scalp DPC. These data belong to a study of human T cells and chemical hapten exposure.

Sample: whole blood, taken in connection with sensitization to the hapten diphenylcyclopropenone (DPC). This chain connects TRBV28 to TRBJ2-6; D ambiguous. The sequence was obtained from a woman aged 40 to 55 with alopecia areata. Some clones in this sample may be carry-over from other donors' samples. This CDR3 reads CASRYSGANVLTF. Here the CDR3 DNA reads TGTGCCAGCAGGTACTCTGGGGCCAACGTCCTGACTTTC.